The clone carrying this T cell receptor beta chain was found a few times. Its specificity is unknown. Use of 60 Vbeta and 13 Jbeta primers characterized the PCR. The table came from immunoSEQ multiplex PCR; TCRdb's copy has only in-frame clones and leaves some out. The sample has some 130,000 clones, about 80% seen once; the top ten hold about 6.5%. V lost 6 bases and J lost 1; bases outside the gene matches: 11. CDR1 MNHEY and CDR2 SMNVEV come from the germline V gene (reference sequence). This CDR3 comprises 16 residues. The record originates from a study of cytomegalovirus exposure and HLA in healthy donors. Study-level points and caveats: Presence/absence analyses rested on an assumption that sequencing depth was roughly uniform across donors.

Sequenced material: PBMCs. The source is a man aged 40-55 years in good health and CMV-seropositive. The V and J genes are TRBV27 and TRBJ1-1; 7 positions match TRBD1. The CDR3 here is CASRSGTGVTNTEAFF. DNA of the CDR3: TGTGCCAGCAGATCTGGTACAGGGGTTACGAACACTGAAGCTTTCTTT.